This T cell receptor (beta chain) appears in the sequencing data of a study of type 1 regulatory T cells. For the study at large: This in vitro CD4 product, T-allo10, is enriched for Tr1 cells and alloantigen-specific.

This clonotype showed up just a few times. V was shortened by 8 bases and J by 1 base, with 14 bases between the two germline ends. Germline V CDR1 and CDR2: LNHDA, SQIVND (reference sequence). The CDR3 loop spans 14 amino acids. One entry per CDR3 protein results from TCRdb running MiXCR on the reads. Of approximately 97,000 distinct CDR3 sequences listed, roughly 30% are singletons. This TCR was recovered from a human donor in good health. The V gene is TRBV19, the J gene TRBJ1-1; a weak D match, TRBD1 (6 bases). Sequencing input: CD4+ T cells, either the whole sample or a sorted fraction (not recorded which). The DNA of the CDR3 is TGTGCCAGTTCTCGGACAGACCCGAACACTGAAGCTTTCTTT. Amino acids: CASSRTDPNTEAFF.